The T cell receptor (beta chain) described here comes from a study of T cells expressing NK-cell markers. It was by 5'RACE template switching with UMIs that TCR beta cDNA was made. No DNA is given; TCRdb re-called the 5' RACE reads and lists each CDR3 protein once. The sample features some 460,000 distinct CDR3 sequences, with roughly 1.4% in its top ten. The germline CDR1 and CDR2 sequences are SGDLS and YYNGEE. CDR3 size: 13 residues. The receptor's source is a woman aged 50 to 65 in good health. The chain uses TRBV9 and TRBJ1-2; the D call from TCRdb, TRBD1, cannot be confirmed without DNA. The specimen was blood T cells: a sorted CD56 or NKG2C T cell subset, CD4+ or CD8+ T cells, or bulk PBMC T cells (not recorded which). The CDR3 spells CASSVRDGYGYTF.